A single sample gave rise to the 26 T cell receptor beta chains below, sequenced in a study of T cell clonality in common variable immunodeficiency (dated by TCRdb to 2013 to 2016). Study-level results and caveats: Fewer deletions and N-nucleotide insertions were reportedly observed in CVID TCRbeta sequences, and highly modified clones with 13 or more V deletions were reportedly absent from CVID TCRbeta sequences.

Library creation used the immunoSEQ multiplex PCR assay. Here the immuneACCESS table is served through TCRdb, limited to in-frame sequences with V and J called. Missing clones are a known gap in these copies; in checked studies unresolved V genes cover under half, and the rest lacks a known reason. For this sample the table reports tens of thousands of clones, with no clone seen just once. Clones ranked in the top ten supply 2% to 2.5% of the sample. These receptors are not linked to any known antigen. The sequenced sample consisted of peripheral blood mononuclear cells. Receptors originate from a human donor with common variable immunodeficiency.

This clone was detected ten times or more. The CDR3 is cut off 3 residues early in the read; its end comes from the germline J gene. The chain uses TRBV6-2 or TRBV6-3 and TRBJ2-1; the match to TRBD1 covers 7 bases. Germline assignment: CDR1 MNHEY and CDR2 SVGEGT. CDR3 size: 16 residues. Trimming removed 0 bases from V and 2 bases from J; junction bases left unmatched: 4. The covered CDR3 bases are TGTGCCAGCAGTTACTCAGGGGGCGGCGCCTACAATGAG. Its translation is CASSYSGGGAYNE. The entire CDR3 sequence reads CASSYSGGGAYNEQFF.

The sample holds many counts of this clone. The sequenced fragment ends 3 residues before the CDR3 boundary, so the rest is inferred from the germline J gene. The chain carries TRBV2 and TRBJ2-3; 11 bases map to TRBD1. Germline values: CDR1 SNHLY, CDR2 FYNNEI. Losses at the gene ends were 1 base for V and 5 bases for J; bases not matched to a gene: 5. This CDR3 is built from 16 residues. The CDR3 bases that were read are TGTGCCAGCAGTGAAGGGACAGGGGGCTGGATAGATACG. Translating it yields CASSEGTGGWIDT. The full CDR3 sequence reads CASSEGTGGWIDTQYF.

Details on this clone: The CDR3 goes on 3 residues after the read ends, and that part is filled in from the germline J gene. The chain has TRBV5-4 and TRBJ2-7; D is possibly TRBD2 (6 bases). CDR3 size: 14 residues. Trimming pared 2 bases from V and 3 bases from J, leaving 12 bases between. CDR1 is SGHNT and CDR2 is YYREEE in the germline V gene (reference sequence). This CDR3 is CASSFSSGDYEQYF. The part of the CDR3 DNA that was read is TGTGCCAGCAGCTTTTCCTCGGGGGACTACGAG.

This clone was counted ten times or more. The missing CDR3 end, 3 residues past where the read stops, is filled in from the germline J gene. The gene calls are TRBV19 and TRBJ2-3, with TRBD2 matching 7 bases. The CDR3 is made up of 14 amino acids. Germline CDR1 LNHDA, CDR2 SQIVND (reference sequence). V was pared by 3 bases and J by 1 base, with 1 base of the junction left unmatched. The CDR3 reads CASSMGGGTDTQYF. The sequenced CDR3 bases are TGTGCCAGTAGTATGGGGGGGGGCACAGATACG.

This clone showed up many times. The sequenced fragment ends 3 residues before the CDR3 boundary, so the rest is inferred from the germline J gene. This sequence joins TRBV5-4 and TRBJ2-7; TRBD1 aligns across 7 bases. The CDR3 length is 13 residues. Unmatched junction bases numbered 5, after V lost 4 bases and J lost 4 bases. Germline V lookup: CDR1 SGHNT, CDR2 YYREEE (reference sequence). The covered CDR3 bases are TGTGCCAGCAGCCGGGACAGCTTTTACGAG. This translates into CASSRDSFYE. The whole CDR3 protein reads CASSRDSFYEQYF.

This clone has a count of ten or more. The read ends 3 residues shy of where the CDR3 ends; the end is completed using the germline J gene. V usage is TRBV9 and J usage is TRBJ2-3, with a weak D call TRBD1 (5 bases). Per the germline V gene, CDR1 is SGDLS and CDR2 is YYNGEE. There are 13 residues in the CDR3. Trimming cost V 1 base and J 3 bases, with 6 bases left between them. The CDR3 spells CASSVQGTDTQYF. CDR3 DNA, as far as it was read: TGTGCCAGCAGCGTACAGGGAACAGATACG.

This clone was seen ten or more times. The read stops 3 residues short of the end of the CDR3; the missing end is completed from the germline J gene. The rearrangement joins TRBV20-1 to TRBJ2-4; the D gene is possibly TRBD2 (5 bases). Germline V gives CDR1 DFQATT, CDR2 SNEGSKA (reference sequence). V was shortened by 6 bases and J by 7 bases, with 19 bases between the two germline ends. The length of the CDR3 is 14 residues. CDR3 bases read: TGCAGTGCCACAACCCGCAGCGGCTCGAACATT. It codes for CSATTRSGSNI. The full-length CDR3 reads as CSATTRSGSNIQYF.

Many counts were recorded for this clone. The read gets to within 3 residues of the CDR3 end, and the germline J gene fills in the rest. V is TRBV9 and J is TRBJ2-5; 12 bases align to TRBD2. Germline-derived CDR1 and CDR2 are SGDLS and YYNGEE. V shed 3 bases, J shed 3 bases, and the junction held 6 bases outside the gene matches. The CDR3 runs 16 residues. The CDR3 spells CASSARLAGEKETQYF. Incomplete CDR3 DNA: TGTGCCAGCAGCGCCAGACTAGCGGGGGAAAAAGAGACC.

As to this clone: The DNA ends 3 residues before the CDR3 does, and the rest of the CDR3 is filled in from the germline J gene. V is TRBV7-9 and J is TRBJ1-1; possible D gene TRBD1, 6 bases. V lost 9 bases and J lost 3, with 14 bases in between. The CDR3 runs to 13 residues. CDR1 and CDR2 (germline): SEHNR, FQNEAQ (reference sequence). The CDR3 sequence is CASSPGGYTEAFF. The sequenced CDR3 bases are TGTGCCAGTTCGCCGGGGGGCTACACTGAA.

This clone occurred many times. Coverage ceases 3 residues before the CDR3 finishes, and the germline J gene fills in the end. The chain carries TRBV7-2 and TRBJ2-1; no clear D. CDR3 length: 12 residues. The germline gives CDR1 SGHTA, CDR2 FQGNSA. Trimming cost V 4 bases and J 8 bases, with 9 bases left between them. Incomplete CDR3 DNA: TGTGCCAGCAGCTCGATAAGGTATGAG. Its translation: CASSSIRYE. The CDR3 reads in full as CASSSIRYEQFF. The complete variable domain, with remaining parts taken from reference TRBV7-2 and TRBJ2-1, reads GAGVSQSPSNKVTEKGKDVELRCDPISGHTALYWYRQSLGQGLEFLIYFQGNSAPDKSGLPSDRFSAERTGGSVSTLTIQRTQQEDSAVYLCASSSIRYEQFFGPGTRLTVL.

This clone was observed a handful of times. The read gets to within 3 residues of the CDR3 end, and the germline J gene fills in the rest. The chain couples TRBV20-1 to TRBJ2-1; D perhaps matches TRBD2 (6 bases). CDR3 length: 12 amino acids. Germline assignment: CDR1 DFQATT and CDR2 SNEGSKA (reference sequence). V lost 5 bases and J lost 8, with 13 bases in between. CDR3 DNA, as far as it was read: TGCAGTGCTTCAACTAGCTCCTATGAG. As protein: CSASTSSYE. In full, the CDR3 is CSASTSSYEQFF.

This clone occurred many times. The sequence runs out 3 residues before the end of the CDR3; the remainder is reconstructed from the germline J gene. The chain combines TRBV19 with TRBJ2-3; 8 bases fit TRBD2. The germline CDR1 and CDR2 sequences are LNHDA and SQIVND (reference sequence). V lost 3 bases and J lost 5; bases outside the gene matches: 7. There are 15 residues in the CDR3. The CDR3 sequence is CASSIIGGAGDTQYF. The part of the CDR3 DNA that was read is TGTGCCAGTAGTATTATCGGGGGGGCGGGAGATACG.

This clone was counted ten times or more. The missing CDR3 end, 3 residues past where the read stops, is filled in from the germline J gene. The rearrangement links TRBV5-1 to TRBJ2-5, with 7 positions matching TRBD1. The CDR3 extends over 15 amino acids. V was pared by 0 bases and J by 6 bases, with 8 bases of the junction left unmatched. CDR1 and CDR2 (germline): SGHRS, YFSETQ. The CDR3 spells CASSLVTGAMKTQYF. CDR3 DNA (partial): TGCGCCAGCAGCTTGGTTACAGGGGCTATGAAGACC.

A remark on this clone: Read coverage stops 3 residues before the CDR3 terminus; the germline J gene supplies the remainder. V is TRBV7-9 and J is TRBJ2-1, with TRBD1 matching 8 bases. Germline assignment: CDR1 SEHNR and CDR2 FQNEAQ (reference sequence). The CDR3 consists of 15 residues. V gave up 1 base and J gave up 9 bases; unmatched junction bases: 8. CDR3 residues: CASSLEGAGGGEQFF. Partial CDR3 DNA: TGTGCCAGCAGCTTAGAGGGGGCAGGGGGCGGTGAG.

The table lists this clone with many counts. With the read ending 3 residues before the CDR3 end, the germline J gene is used to fill in that end. This chain connects TRBV7-6 to TRBJ1-6, with D perhaps matching TRBD1 (5 bases). V was trimmed by 0 bases and J by 7 bases, leaving 16 bases between them. CDR1 is SGHVS and CDR2 is FNYEAQ in the germline V gene. The CDR3 runs to 17 residues. The DNA read from the CDR3 is TGTGCCAGCAGCTTAGCGTCATATCGGGGGATCAATTCACCC. Translating gives CASSLASYRGINSP. The CDR3 as a whole reads CASSLASYRGINSPLHF.

The table lists this clone with many counts. From the germline J gene comes the end of the CDR3, since the read stops 3 residues before it. V is TRBV20-1 and J is TRBJ2-5; 10 bases map to TRBD1. The trim removed 7 bases at V and 5 bases at J, leaving 7 bases unmatched. There are 13 residues in the CDR3. CDR1 is DFQATT and CDR2 is SNEGSKA in the germline V gene (reference sequence). The sequenced CDR3 bases are TGCAGTGTCACGGGACAGGGGATTGAGACC. Translating gives CSVTGQGIET. The full-length CDR3 reads as CSVTGQGIETQYF.

This clone was counted at least ten times. The read falls 3 residues short of the CDR3 end, and the missing part is taken from the germline J gene. V is TRBV12-3 or TRBV12-4 and J is TRBJ2-1; 11 bases are a match to TRBD2. V trimming: 6 bases; J trimming: 4 bases; junction bases outside the gene matches: 2. There are 14 residues in the CDR3. CDR3 region: CASSLAGGYNEQFF. The part of the CDR3 DNA that was read is TGTGCCAGCAGCCTAGCGGGGGGTTACAATGAG.

This clone was detected many times. The CDR3 goes on 3 residues after the read ends, and that part is filled in from the germline J gene. This chain links TRBV5-1 with TRBJ2-1; 7 bases fit TRBD1. V lost 4 bases and J lost 0; bases outside the gene matches: 4. There are 15 residues in the CDR3. The germline V gene encodes CDR1 SGHRS and CDR2 YFSETQ. The CDR3 sequence: CASSPDRSSYNEQFF. The covered CDR3 bases are TGCGCCAGCAGCCCGGACAGGAGCTCCTACAATGAG.

This clone appeared a few times. The sequenced fragment ends 3 residues before the CDR3 boundary, so the rest is inferred from the germline J gene. Other DNA sequences of this sample code for an identical CDR3. This chain uses TRBV7-9 with TRBJ2-7; TRBD2 might be the D (6 bases). Looked up from germline, CDR1 is SEHNR and CDR2 is FQNEAQ (reference sequence). Trimming took 10 bases from V and 2 from J, leaving 9 bases between them. The CDR3 runs 11 residues. Partial CDR3 DNA: TGTGCCACCGGCGGGACCTACGAG. Translated: CATGGTYE. In full, the CDR3 is CATGGTYEQYF.

This clone is judged medium-sized (0.01 to 0.1%). The CDR3 region is CASSWTGLQETQYF. Partial CDR3 DNA: TGTGCCAGCAGTTGGACCGGACTACAAGAGACC. This sequence joins TRBV12-3 or TRBV12-4 and TRBJ2-5; maybe TRBD2 (6 bases). The read ends 3 residues before the CDR3 terminus; that terminus is restored from the germline J gene. Trimming removed 4 bases from V and 2 bases from J, with 11 bases in between. The CDR3 extends over 14 amino acids.

At least ten counts were recorded for this clone. The read comes to an end 3 residues before the CDR3 does, leaving the germline J gene to fill in the end. This chain links TRBV19 with TRBJ2-5; 10 bases map to TRBD1. Germline CDR1 LNHDA, CDR2 SQIVND (reference sequence). The CDR3 sequence is 16 residues long. J gave up 2 bases and V 2 bases, and 5 bases lay outside the gene matches. The CDR3 sequence is CASSITGQGSQETQYF. The CDR3 bases that were read are TGTGCCAGTAGTATAACGGGACAGGGGTCTCAAGAGACC.

This clone was seen at least ten times. The DNA ends 3 residues before the CDR3 does, and the rest of the CDR3 is filled in from the germline J gene. The chain couples TRBV29-1 to TRBJ1-2, with D possibly TRBD1 on 5 matching bases. The CDR3 is made up of 12 amino acids. V was pared by 3 bases and J by 7 bases, with 12 bases between. The germline CDR1 and CDR2 sequences are SQVTM and ANQGSEA. CDR3 amino acids: CSVDGRALGYTF. CDR3 bases read: TGCAGCGTTGACGGCAGGGCCCTTGGC. Using reference TRBV29-1 and TRBJ1-2 for the parts outside the CDR3, the full variable domain is SAVISQKPSRDICQRGTSLTIQCQVDSQVTMMFWYRQQPGQSLTLIATANQGSEATYESGFVIDKFPISRPNLTFSTLTVSNMSPEDSSIYLCSVDGRALGYTFGSGTRLTVV.

This clone was counted many times. The sequence runs out 3 residues before the end of the CDR3; the remainder is reconstructed from the germline J gene. This rearrangement joins TRBV5-1 to TRBJ2-1; 13 bases line up with TRBD2. The length of the CDR3 is 15 residues. The V gene end was trimmed by 2 bases and the J gene end by 9 bases; junction bases not matched to a gene: 5. Per the germline V gene, CDR1 is SGHRS and CDR2 is YFSETQ. The CDR3 sequence: CASSFTSGGVGEQFF. The sequenced part of the CDR3 DNA is TGCGCCAGCAGCTTTACTAGCGGGGGGGTGGGTGAG.

This clone has a count of ten or more. The sequenced fragment ends 3 residues before the CDR3 boundary, so the rest is inferred from the germline J gene. This sequence joins TRBV5-8 and TRBJ2-4, with TRBD1 matching 8 bases. CDR3 length equals 14 residues. Germline loops: CDR1 SGHTS, CDR2 YDEGEE. Here the CDR3 reads CASSPGGGRFLQYF. The CDR3 bases that were read are TGTGCCAGCAGCCCAGGGGGCGGGCGTTTCCTT.

This clone was recorded at least ten times. The read gets to within 3 residues of the CDR3 end, and the germline J gene fills in the rest. The rearrangement uses TRBV19 and TRBJ2-3, with a weak D call TRBD2 (6 bases). The V gene lost 7 bases and the J gene lost 0 bases, with 14 bases spanning the gap. Germline CDR1 reads LNHDA; CDR2 reads SQIVND (reference sequence). The CDR3 is made up of 15 amino acids. Here the CDR3 reads CASKNRGISTDTQYF. CDR3 bases read: TGTGCCAGTAAAAACCGGGGGATAAGCACAGATACG. The entire variable domain, with the rest obtained from reference TRBV19 and TRBJ2-3, is as follows: DGGITQSPKYLFRKEGQNVTLSCEQNLNHDAMYWYRQDPGQGLRLIYYSQIVNDFQKGDIAEGYSVSREKKESFPLTVTSAQKNPTAFYLCASKNRGISTDTQYFGPGTRLTVL.

This clone was observed at least ten times. The CDR3 end lies 3 residues beyond the end of the read and is filled in from the germline J gene. The rearrangement links TRBV19 to TRBJ2-1; 10 nucleotides line up with TRBD2. V dropped 6 bases and J dropped 0; count of bases not matched to a gene: 8. This CDR3 has 17 residues. Germline V gives CDR1 LNHDA, CDR2 SQIVND (reference sequence). CDR3 bases read: TGTGCCAGTAGCCTTACTTTAGCGGGGGGCTCCTACAATGAG. Encoded protein: CASSLTLAGGSYNE. The full-length CDR3 reads as CASSLTLAGGSYNEQFF.